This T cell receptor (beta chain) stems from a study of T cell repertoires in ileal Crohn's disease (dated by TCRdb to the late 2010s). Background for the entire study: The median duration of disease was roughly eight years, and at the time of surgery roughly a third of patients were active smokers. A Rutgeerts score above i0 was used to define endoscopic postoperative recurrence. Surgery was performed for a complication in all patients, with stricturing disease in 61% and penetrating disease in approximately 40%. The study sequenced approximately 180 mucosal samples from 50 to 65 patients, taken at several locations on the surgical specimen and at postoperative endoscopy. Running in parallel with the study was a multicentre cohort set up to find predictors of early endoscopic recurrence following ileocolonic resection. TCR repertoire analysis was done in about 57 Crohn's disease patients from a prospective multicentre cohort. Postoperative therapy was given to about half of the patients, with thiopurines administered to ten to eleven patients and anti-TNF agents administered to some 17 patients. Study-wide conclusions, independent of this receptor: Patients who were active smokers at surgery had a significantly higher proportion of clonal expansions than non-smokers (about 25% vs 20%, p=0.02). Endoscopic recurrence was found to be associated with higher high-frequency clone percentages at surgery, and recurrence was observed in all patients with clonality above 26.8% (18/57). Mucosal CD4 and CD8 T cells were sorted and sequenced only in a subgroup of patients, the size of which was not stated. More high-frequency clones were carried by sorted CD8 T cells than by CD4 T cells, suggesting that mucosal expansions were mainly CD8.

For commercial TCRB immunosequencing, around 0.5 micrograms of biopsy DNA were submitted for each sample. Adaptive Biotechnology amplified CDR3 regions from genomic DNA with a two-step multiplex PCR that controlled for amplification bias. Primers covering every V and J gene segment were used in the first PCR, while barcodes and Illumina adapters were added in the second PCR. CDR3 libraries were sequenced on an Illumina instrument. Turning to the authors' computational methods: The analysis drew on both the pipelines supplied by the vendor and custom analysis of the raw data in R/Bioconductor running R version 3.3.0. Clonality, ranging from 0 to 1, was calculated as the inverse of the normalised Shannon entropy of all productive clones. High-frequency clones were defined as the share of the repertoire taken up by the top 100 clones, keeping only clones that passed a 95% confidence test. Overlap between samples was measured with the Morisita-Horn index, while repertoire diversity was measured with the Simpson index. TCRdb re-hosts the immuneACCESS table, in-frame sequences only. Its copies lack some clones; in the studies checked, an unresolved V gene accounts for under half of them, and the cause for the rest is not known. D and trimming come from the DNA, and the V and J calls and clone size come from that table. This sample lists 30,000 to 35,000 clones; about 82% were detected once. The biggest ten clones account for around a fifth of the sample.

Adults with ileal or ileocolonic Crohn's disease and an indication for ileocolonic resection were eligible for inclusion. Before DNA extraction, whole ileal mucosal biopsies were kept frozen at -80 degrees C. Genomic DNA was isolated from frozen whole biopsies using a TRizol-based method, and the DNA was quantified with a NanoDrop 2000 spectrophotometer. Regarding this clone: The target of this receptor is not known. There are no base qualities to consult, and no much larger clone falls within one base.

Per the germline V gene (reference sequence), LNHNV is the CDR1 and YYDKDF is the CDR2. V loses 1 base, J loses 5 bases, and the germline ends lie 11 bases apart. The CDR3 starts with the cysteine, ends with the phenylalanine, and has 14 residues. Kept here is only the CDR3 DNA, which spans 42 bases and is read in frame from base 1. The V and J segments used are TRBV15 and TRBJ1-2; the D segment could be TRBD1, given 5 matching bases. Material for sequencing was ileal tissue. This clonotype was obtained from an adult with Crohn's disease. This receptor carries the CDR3 CATSRGRQLYGYTF. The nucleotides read TGTGCCACCAGCAGAGGCAGACAGCTTTATGGCTACACCTTC.